This T cell receptor beta chain was recorded in a study of beta chain features in type 1 diabetes. The study's findings and limits: Insertion counts at VDJ junctions were lower in type 1 diabetes patients, who also showed more deletions there.

As regards this clone: The antigen remains unidentified.

V was pared by 0 bases and J by 6 bases, with 9 bases between. From germline, CDR1 is KGHSH and CDR2 LQKENI. This CDR3 is built from 14 residues. The study reverse transcribed the entire isolated RNA, so it sequenced expressed TCRB transcripts. Only in-frame clones appear in the TCRdb table, and some are missing; sequencing was by immunoSEQ multiplex PCR. The repertoire includes around 330,000 clones, about 10% of them detected once, and 0.015% sits in the top ten. This receptor was obtained from a woman in her 30s in good health. Input material: naive CD4+ T cells from blood. The chain employs TRBV18 and TRBJ2-1; D is undetermined. The CDR3 loop reads CASSPPSRTNEQFF. The CDR3 coding sequence is TGTGCCAGCTCACCACCGTCTAGAACCAATGAGCAGTTCTTC.